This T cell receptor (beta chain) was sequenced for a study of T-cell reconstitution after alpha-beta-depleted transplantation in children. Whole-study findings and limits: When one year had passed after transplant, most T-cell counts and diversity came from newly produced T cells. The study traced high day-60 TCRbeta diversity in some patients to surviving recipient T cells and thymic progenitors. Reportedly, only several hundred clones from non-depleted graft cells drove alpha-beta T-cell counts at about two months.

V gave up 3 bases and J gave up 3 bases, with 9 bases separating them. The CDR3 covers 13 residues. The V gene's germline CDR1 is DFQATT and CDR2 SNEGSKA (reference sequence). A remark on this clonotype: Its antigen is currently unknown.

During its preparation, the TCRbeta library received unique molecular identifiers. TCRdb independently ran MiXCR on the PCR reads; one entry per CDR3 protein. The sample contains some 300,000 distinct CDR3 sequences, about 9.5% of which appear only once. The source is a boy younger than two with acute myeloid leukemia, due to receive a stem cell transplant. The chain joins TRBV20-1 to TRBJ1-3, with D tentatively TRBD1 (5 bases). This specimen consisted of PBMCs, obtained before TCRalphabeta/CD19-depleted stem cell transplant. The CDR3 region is CSARRRGGNTIYF. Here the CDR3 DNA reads TGCAGTGCTAGGCGGAGGGGTGGAAACACCATATATTTT.